What follows describes a single T cell receptor (beta chain). As yet, its antigen is unknown. This sample stems from a study of T cell responses to AZD1222 COVID-19 vaccine. Study-wide findings and caveats: Two AZD1222 administrations were followed by greater Spike-specific TCR breadth and depth. Spike as a whole was targeted by vaccine-associated CD4 TCRs, dominant at 160-218 and 743-854. A reported finding is that nearly half of spike-specific TCRs target unmutated variant regions. Only a handful of AZD1222 recipients, more than 5 in all, had baseline seropositivity.

Generated by immunoSEQ multiplex PCR, the TCRdb table keeps only in-frame clones and is missing some. This repertoire shows roughly 100,000 clones, roughly 88% found once; its top ten account for around 9.4%. Germline CDR1 and CDR2: LNHDA and SQIVND (reference sequence). The V and J ends lost 9 bases and 2 bases respectively, with 17 bases between them. The CDR3 spans 14 residues. The chain joins TRBV19 to TRBJ2-7; tentatively, D is TRBD1 (6 bases). The TCR originated in an adult in good health. The sequenced sample was peripheral blood, obtained on day 0 of AZD1222 vaccination. The CDR3 spells CARGYREFPYEQYF. The CDR3, as DNA: TGTGCCAGGGGCTACAGGGAATTTCCCTACGAGCAGTACTTC.